These 14 T cell receptor beta chains were sequenced from one sample in a study of blood T cell repertoires in COVID-19. TCRdb's copy holds only in-frame clones and misses some; the assay was immunoSEQ multiplex PCR. The profile shows 250,000 to 350,000 clones, about nine tenths of them singletons. The source material was peripheral blood. These receptors were collected from a woman aged 25 to 39 with COVID-19, enrolled during active disease.

The gene calls are TRBV28 and TRBJ2-1, with 9 positions matching TRBD2. Unmatched junction bases numbered 10, after V lost 4 bases and J lost 15 bases. The CDR3 is 13 amino acids. Germline V CDR1 and CDR2: MDHEN, SYDVKM. DNA for the CDR3: TGTGCCAGCAGTTCTCTAGGAGCGGGGGGACGGTTCTTC. Residues: CASSSLGAGGRFF.

This chain uses TRBV5-1 with TRBJ2-5; a possible D gene is TRBD2 (5 bases). Germline CDR1 SGHRS, CDR2 YFSETQ. The CDR3 consists of 16 residues. V dropped 4 bases and J dropped 0 bases, with 16 bases sitting between them. This chain's CDR3 is CASSPTRGLYQETQYF. The CDR3 DNA sequence: TGCGCCAGCAGCCCAACTCGCGGACTGTACCAAGAGACCCAGTACTTC.

J is TRBJ2-2 and V is TRBV19; D remains ambiguous. This CDR3 has 16 residues. Germline CDR1 LNHDA, CDR2 SQIVND (reference sequence). Trimming removed 2 bases at V and 0 bases at J, with 10 bases between. The CDR3, as DNA: TGTGCCAGTAGTATACGAGAGCTCGCGAACACCGGGGAGCTGTTTTTT. This translates into CASSIRELANTGELFF.

V is TRBV2 and J is TRBJ2-7; TRBD1 matches 9 bases. The CDR3 sequence is 15 residues long. In germline, CDR1 is SNHLY, CDR2 FYNNEI. V was pared by 7 bases and J by 3 bases, with 10 bases of the junction left unmatched. The chain's CDR3 is CASKLDRGGYYEQYF. CDR3 bases: TGTGCCAGCAAGTTAGACAGGGGGGGGTACTACGAGCAGTACTTC.

The chain carries TRBV5-1 and TRBJ2-3, with TRBD2 matching over 7 bases. This CDR3 comprises 14 residues. Germline V lookup: CDR1 SGHRS, CDR2 YFSETQ. Trimming cost V 6 bases and J 6 bases; bases outside gene matches: 10. The CDR3 reads CASTRTRGGDTQYF. CDR3 nucleotide sequence: TGCGCCAGCACGCGGACTAGAGGTGGCGATACGCAGTATTTT.

The chain recombines TRBV4-3 with TRBJ2-5; D possibly corresponds to TRBD2 (6 bases). The germline V gene encodes CDR1 LGHNA and CDR2 YSLEER. The CDR3 is 14 residues long. The V and J ends lost 1 base and 9 bases respectively, with 15 bases between them. The CDR3 nucleotides are TGCGCCAGCAGCCAAGGCCAGGCCTCGGGGGCCCAGTACTTC. Protein product: CASSQGQASGAQYF.

This chain joins TRBV6-2 or TRBV6-3 and TRBJ2-7, with 13 nucleotides matching TRBD2. The CDR3 loop spans 14 amino acids. The V segment lost 6 bases and the J segment 4 bases; nucleotides outside the gene matches: 3. CDR1 and CDR2 from the germline V gene are MNHEY and SVGEGT. CDR3 nucleotide sequence: TGTGCCAGCAGCCTACTAGCGGGAGGGTACGAGCAGTACTTC. Amino acids: CASSLLAGGYEQYF.

This clone has more than one count but fewer than ten. This chain uses TRBV6-4 with TRBJ2-2; the match to TRBD1 covers 8 bases. Trimming at V came to 5 bases and at J to 3 bases, leaving 5 bases not matched to a gene. The CDR3 covers 15 residues. Germline V CDR1 and CDR2: MRHNA, SNTAGT. The CDR3 sequence: CASSRQGLDTGELFF. In DNA, the CDR3 is TGTGCCAGCAGTCGACAGGGGTTGGACACCGGGGAGCTGTTTTTT.

The rearrangement uses TRBV6-2 or TRBV6-3 and TRBJ2-2; 7 nucleotides agree with TRBD2. The germline gives CDR1 MNHEY, CDR2 SVGEGT. The CDR3 runs 17 residues. Trimming cost V 6 bases and J 4 bases; bases outside gene matches: 14. The CDR3 nucleotides are TGTGCCAGCAGCCTCCAGCGGGGAGCCCCGGTCACCGGGGAGCTGTTTTTT. Amino acids: CASSLQRGAPVTGELFF.

The chain couples TRBV29-1 to TRBJ2-7, with D possibly TRBD1 on 6 matching bases. Germline assignment: CDR1 SQVTM and CDR2 ANQGSEA. V shed 6 bases and J shed 0 bases, with 21 bases lying between them. The CDR3 runs to 16 residues. CDR3 sequence: CSVARSGTPHSYEQYF. The CDR3 nucleotides are TGCAGCGTGGCCCGCTCCGGGACACCTCACTCCTACGAGCAGTACTTC.

The chain links TRBV5-5 to TRBJ2-5, with unresolved D. The CDR3 has 15 amino acids. Germline V gene data show CDR1 as SGHKS and CDR2 as YYEKEE (reference sequence). V lost 0 bases to trimming and J lost 1 base, with 10 bases between them. In nucleotides, the CDR3 is TGTGCCAGCAGCTTGGCGGGTTTGGGCCAAGAGACCCAGTACTTC. Amino acid sequence: CASSLAGLGQETQYF.

This clone was detected once. This sequence joins TRBV19 and TRBJ2-1; perhaps TRBD2 as D (5 bases). Germline V lookup: CDR1 LNHDA, CDR2 SQIVND (reference sequence). This CDR3 has 15 amino acids. V was trimmed by 3 bases and J by 7 bases, leaving 16 bases between them. The CDR3 coding sequence is TGTGCCAGTAGTATGCCGGGCCTAGCCCAAAATGAGCAGTTCTTC. Its protein is CASSMPGLAQNEQFF.

This rearrangement joins TRBV24-1 to TRBJ2-2; TRBD1 aligns across 10 bases. The CDR3 is made up of 15 amino acids. V trimming: 4 bases; J trimming: 7 bases; junction bases outside the gene matches: 5. Germline V gene data show CDR1 as KGHDR and CDR2 as SFDVKD. This chain's CDR3 is CATSDRQGAGGELFF. The CDR3 DNA follows: TGTGCCACCAGTGACCGACAGGGGGCAGGCGGGGAGCTGTTTTTT.

DNA for the CDR3: TGTGCCAGCAGTTTATTAGGAGACAATGAGCAGTTCTTC. This translates into CASSLLGDNEQFF. This rearrangement joins TRBV28 to TRBJ2-1; D gene unclear. Trimming cost V 1 base and J 5 bases, with 6 bases left between them. CDR3 size: 13 residues. Germline V gene lookup returns CDR1 MDHEN and CDR2 SYDVKM.